This note documents a single T cell receptor (beta chain) sequence. Its cognate antigen is unknown. Trimming took 4 bases from V and 1 from J, leaving 10 bases between them. Germline V gene lookup returns CDR1 MNHEY and CDR2 SVGAGI. The CDR3 length is 14 residues. The data are from a study of shared clonotypes between healthy human individuals. Study-level points and caveats: For sorted subsets, rarefaction showed incomplete sequencing despite large depth. Naive CD4 clonotype sharing across several donors was 4.5% to 6%.

CD45RO negativity and positive selection for CCR7 defined naive CD8 cells, a population that excluded terminally differentiated effector memory CD45RA+ cells. Donors comprised healthy HIV-negative adults lacking recent acute infections or vaccinations. The authors split each subset's genomic DNA evenly across several immunoSEQ plates. TCRdb's copy holds only in-frame clones and misses some; the assay was immunoSEQ multiplex PCR. This repertoire shows around 2,000,000 clones, roughly 95% found once; its top ten account for under 1.5%. This receptor was identified in a man younger than 35 in good health. V usage is TRBV6-5 and J usage is TRBJ2-5; D gene uncertain. Sequenced input: naive CD8+ T cells sorted from blood. CDR3 DNA: TGTGCCAGCAGTTCTATGACCGGCCAAGAGACCCAGTACTTC. Its protein is CASSSMTGQETQYF.